A selection of T cell receptor beta chains follows, all from one sample in a study of CD8+CD57+ T cells in acquired aplastic anemia. TCRdb recomputed calls from the reads with MiXCR, one row per CDR3 protein. The data show some 200,000 distinct CDR3 sequences, around three fifths seen once. Sequencing was done on a sample of sorted CD4+, CD8+, or CD8+CD57+ T cells (not recorded which) from PBMCs. These receptors were taken from a human donor with aplastic anemia. CDR3s include the opening cysteine and the closing phenylalanine or tryptophan. D genes are given only for firm matches. For some rows the clone size is stated as once, few or many, or as a class when expanded; others skip it.

abundance: .; d_gene: .; j_gene: TRBJ2-6; v_gene: TRBV11-1; CDR3nt: TGTGCCAGCACCGGTTATCACTCTGGGGCCAACGTCCTGACTTTC; CDR3aa: CASTGYHSGANVLTF
abundance: few; d_gene: .; j_gene: TRBJ1-4; v_gene: TRBV7-9; CDR3nt: TGTGCCAGCAGCTTATTCAGGGGTGGAGAAAAACTGTTTTTT; CDR3aa: CASSLFRGGEKLFF
abundance: .; d_gene: .; j_gene: TRBJ2-3; v_gene: TRBV10-3; CDR3nt: TGTGCCATCAGTATGGGGGGGGCGCGGGCGGATACGCAGTATTTT; CDR3aa: CAISMGGARADTQYF
abundance: .; d_gene: TRBD1; j_gene: TRBJ1-6; v_gene: TRBV7-6; CDR3nt: TGTGCCAGCGCGTTGACAGGGGCTAATTCACCCCTCCACTTT; CDR3aa: CASALTGANSPLHF
abundance: .; d_gene: TRBD2; j_gene: TRBJ2-3; v_gene: TRBV7-6; CDR3nt: TGTGCCAGCAGCTTAGCCCACGGGGCTAGCGGTAGCACAGATACGCAGTATTTT; CDR3aa: CASSLAHGASGSTDTQYF
abundance: .; d_gene: .; j_gene: TRBJ2-7; v_gene: TRBV7-3; CDR3nt: TGTGCCAGCAGCTGGGCGGGGTCACACTCCTACGAGCAGTACTTC; CDR3aa: CASSWAGSHSYEQYF
abundance: .; d_gene: .; j_gene: TRBJ2-1; v_gene: TRBV12-5; CDR3nt: TGTGCTAGTGGGGGGCGTCACAATGAGCAGTTCTTC; CDR3aa: CASGGRHNEQFF
abundance: few; d_gene: .; j_gene: TRBJ2-5; v_gene: TRBV7-9; CDR3nt: TGTGCCAGCAGTCCCGACAGAGCTGGAGAGACCCAGTACTTC; CDR3aa: CASSPDRAGETQYF
abundance: few; d_gene: .; j_gene: TRBJ1-6; v_gene: TRBV5-1; CDR3nt: TGCGCCAGCAGCCAAGCAGGGGAGGGTTCACCCCTCCACTTT; CDR3aa: CASSQAGEGSPLHF
abundance: once; d_gene: .; j_gene: TRBJ2-1; v_gene: TRBV9; CDR3nt: TGTGCCAGCAGCGTAGATCTCGGGAATGAGCAGTTCTTC; CDR3aa: CASSVDLGNEQFF
abundance: .; d_gene: .; j_gene: TRBJ2-5; v_gene: TRBV19; CDR3nt: TGTGCCGCCGGAGAAGAGACCCAGTACTTC; CDR3aa: CAAGEETQYF
abundance: few; d_gene: .; j_gene: TRBJ2-2; v_gene: TRBV7-9; CDR3nt: TGTGCCAGCAGCTTAGGTGGCGTTGACACCGGGGAGCTGTTTTTT; CDR3aa: CASSLGGVDTGELFF
abundance: .; d_gene: TRBD2; j_gene: TRBJ2-7; v_gene: TRBV19; CDR3nt: TGTGCAGTTGCGGGGGGGAGCTACGAGCAGTACTTC; CDR3aa: CAVAGGSYEQYF
abundance: .; d_gene: .; j_gene: TRBJ2-1; v_gene: TRBV29-1; CDR3nt: TGCAGCGACGCCAAGGGCACCTACAATGAGCAGTTCTTC; CDR3aa: CSDAKGTYNEQFF
abundance: .; d_gene: .; j_gene: TRBJ1-3; v_gene: TRBV2; CDR3nt: TGTGCCAGCAGTGCGGCAACCGGACGCGACACCATATATTTT; CDR3aa: CASSAATGRDTIYF
abundance: .; d_gene: TRBD1; j_gene: TRBJ1-6; v_gene: TRBV9; CDR3nt: TGTGCCAGCAGCGCGGGACAGGGGGCAAATTCACCCCTCCACTTT; CDR3aa: CASSAGQGANSPLHF
abundance: .; d_gene: .; j_gene: TRBJ1-4; v_gene: TRBV7-6; CDR3nt: TGTGCCAGCAGCTTCGGGCCCGAGGGGGAAAAACTGTTTTTT; CDR3aa: CASSFGPEGEKLFF
abundance: few; d_gene: TRBD1; j_gene: TRBJ2-5; v_gene: TRBV11-3; CDR3nt: TGTGCCAGCAGAGGGGTCCCCCGGGACAGCCAAGAGACCCAGTACTTC; CDR3aa: CASRGVPRDSQETQYF
abundance: .; d_gene: .; j_gene: TRBJ2-1; v_gene: TRBV15; CDR3nt: TGTGCCACCAGCAGCCAGGACTGGAACTACAATGAGCAGTTCTTC; CDR3aa: CATSSQDWNYNEQFF
abundance: .; d_gene: TRBD1; j_gene: TRBJ1-4; v_gene: TRBV12-3/TRBV12-4; CDR3nt: TGTGCCAGCAGCCTGACAGGGGCTAATGAAAAACTGTTTTTT; CDR3aa: CASSLTGANEKLFF
abundance: .; d_gene: TRBD1; j_gene: TRBJ2-1; v_gene: TRBV2; CDR3nt: TGTGCCACGACAGGGGGCGACGAGACCCAGTTCTTC; CDR3aa: CATTGGDETQFF
abundance: many; d_gene: .; j_gene: TRBJ1-2; v_gene: TRBV2; CDR3nt: TGTGCCAGCAGTGAAGCGTGGGGAACCTATGGCTACACCTTC; CDR3aa: CASSEAWGTYGYTF
abundance: once; d_gene: TRBD1; j_gene: TRBJ2-7; v_gene: TRBV24-1; CDR3nt: TGTGCCACCAGTGACCCCGGGACAGGGAACTACGAGCAGTACTTC; CDR3aa: CATSDPGTGNYEQYF
abundance: many; d_gene: .; j_gene: TRBJ1-5; v_gene: TRBV12-3/TRBV12-4; CDR3nt: TGTGCCAGCAGTTTCTGGGGATTCGGCAATCAGCCCCAGCATTTT; CDR3aa: CASSFWGFGNQPQHF
abundance: .; d_gene: TRBD2; j_gene: TRBJ2-7; v_gene: TRBV5-1; CDR3nt: TGCGCCAGCAGCTCTATTCTAGCGGTGAGCTCCTACGAGCAGTACTTC; CDR3aa: CASSSILAVSSYEQYF
abundance: .; d_gene: TRBD2; j_gene: TRBJ2-3; v_gene: TRBV2; CDR3nt: TGTGCCAGCAGTCGGACTAGCAACCCAGATACGCAGTATTTT; CDR3aa: CASSRTSNPDTQYF
abundance: .; d_gene: TRBD2; j_gene: TRBJ2-7; v_gene: TRBV5-1; CDR3nt: TGCGCCAGCAGCACACTAGCGGGGTTCTCCTACGAGCAGTACTTC; CDR3aa: CASSTLAGFSYEQYF
abundance: .; d_gene: TRBD1; j_gene: TRBJ1-1; v_gene: TRBV19; CDR3nt: TGTGCCAGTAGTATAGGGGGAAGGGGGCTAAGCCACACTGAAGCTTTCTTT; CDR3aa: CASSIGGRGLSHTEAFF
abundance: .; d_gene: .; j_gene: TRBJ2-2; v_gene: TRBV10-3; CDR3nt: TGTGCCATCACTCCAGGGAACACCGGGGAGCTGTTTTTT; CDR3aa: CAITPGNTGELFF
abundance: .; d_gene: .; j_gene: TRBJ1-1; v_gene: TRBV5-6; CDR3nt: TGTGCCAGCAGCTCGGGCTCTAACACTGAAGCTTTCTTT; CDR3aa: CASSSGSNTEAFF
abundance: .; d_gene: .; j_gene: TRBJ2-7; v_gene: TRBV20-1; CDR3nt: TGCAGTGCTAGAGCACAGGACTTCTCGGCCTACGAGCAGTACTTC; CDR3aa: CSARAQDFSAYEQYF
abundance: .; d_gene: .; j_gene: TRBJ1-1; v_gene: TRBV15; CDR3nt: TGTGCCACCAGCAGCTCCGGAGGTACTGAAGCTTTCTTT; CDR3aa: CATSSSGGTEAFF
abundance: few; d_gene: TRBD1; j_gene: TRBJ2-5; v_gene: TRBV28; CDR3nt: TGTGCCAGCAGTTTGGGGGGACAGGGGGCAGGAGAGACCCAGTACTTC; CDR3aa: CASSLGGQGAGETQYF
abundance: .; d_gene: TRBD2; j_gene: TRBJ2-7; v_gene: TRBV6-5; CDR3nt: TGTGCCACCTTAGCGGGAGGGTCCTACGAGCAGTACTTC; CDR3aa: CATLAGGSYEQYF
abundance: .; d_gene: TRBD1; j_gene: TRBJ1-6; v_gene: TRBV30; CDR3nt: TGTGCCTTTCGACAGGGGGCTGGTTCACCCCTCCACTTT; CDR3aa: CAFRQGAGSPLHF
abundance: .; d_gene: TRBD2; j_gene: TRBJ2-1; v_gene: TRBV7-3; CDR3nt: TGTGCCAGCAGCATACTACTAGCGGGGAATGAGCAGTTCTTC; CDR3aa: CASSILLAGNEQFF
abundance: .; d_gene: TRBD2; j_gene: TRBJ2-7; v_gene: TRBV7-9; CDR3nt: TGTGCCAGCAGCTTAGAACCGGGACTAGCGGTCTACGAGCAGTACTTC; CDR3aa: CASSLEPGLAVYEQYF
abundance: .; d_gene: TRBD1; j_gene: TRBJ1-1; v_gene: TRBV7-8; CDR3nt: TGTGCCAGCAGCTTACGGACCGGGACAGGGGACACTGAAGTTTTCTTT; CDR3aa: CASSLRTGTGDTEVFF
abundance: .; d_gene: .; j_gene: TRBJ2-1; v_gene: TRBV29-1; CDR3nt: TGCAGCGTCAAGGTCTACAATGAGCAGTTCTTC; CDR3aa: CSVKVYNEQFF
abundance: .; d_gene: .; j_gene: TRBJ2-1; v_gene: TRBV7-3; CDR3nt: TGTGCCAGCAGCAGGACAGCCGCTAGCTCCTACAATGAGCAGTTCTTC; CDR3aa: CASSRTAASSYNEQFF
abundance: few; d_gene: .; j_gene: TRBJ2-6; v_gene: TRBV28; CDR3nt: TGTGCCAGCCGGGACACCGACTCTGGGGCCAACGTCCTGACTTTC; CDR3aa: CASRDTDSGANVLTF
abundance: .; d_gene: .; j_gene: TRBJ2-7; v_gene: TRBV7-6; CDR3nt: TGTGCCAGCAGCTTAAATGAGGATTACGAGCAGTACTTC; CDR3aa: CASSLNEDYEQYF
abundance: .; d_gene: .; j_gene: TRBJ1-6; v_gene: TRBV12-3/TRBV12-4; CDR3nt: TGTGCCAGCAGTTTAGTAGGTTCACCCCTCCACTTT; CDR3aa: CASSLVGSPLHF
abundance: .; d_gene: .; j_gene: TRBJ2-2; v_gene: TRBV7-2; CDR3nt: TGTGCCAGCAGCCCCGAACCGTTGACCGGGGAGCTGTTTTTT; CDR3aa: CASSPEPLTGELFF
abundance: .; d_gene: .; j_gene: TRBJ2-1; v_gene: TRBV24-1; CDR3nt: TGTGCCACCAGTGATAACTCCCGTGGGAATGAGCAGTTCTTC; CDR3aa: CATSDNSRGNEQFF
abundance: many; d_gene: TRBD1; j_gene: TRBJ1-3; v_gene: TRBV5-1; CDR3nt: TGCGCCAGCAGCCTGGACAGGGGGATTGGAAACACCATATATTTT; CDR3aa: CASSLDRGIGNTIYF
abundance: many; d_gene: .; j_gene: TRBJ2-7; v_gene: TRBV4-2; CDR3nt: TGTGCCAGCAGCCAAGATCCGGGGGACCGCTACGAGCAGTACTTC; CDR3aa: CASSQDPGDRYEQYF
abundance: .; d_gene: .; j_gene: TRBJ2-1; v_gene: TRBV9; CDR3nt: TGTGCCAGCAGCGTAGGATCTGGAGGGCAGAACTACAATGAGCAGTTCTTC; CDR3aa: CASSVGSGGQNYNEQFF
abundance: .; d_gene: TRBD1; j_gene: TRBJ2-1; v_gene: TRBV24-1; CDR3nt: TGTGCCACCAGCAACCGCGAGACAGGGTTCAATGAGCAGTTCTTC; CDR3aa: CATSNRETGFNEQFF
abundance: .; d_gene: .; j_gene: TRBJ2-2; v_gene: TRBV11-2; CDR3nt: TGTGCCAGCAGTCGCAGGGACACCGGGGAGCTGTTTTTT; CDR3aa: CASSRRDTGELFF
abundance: .; d_gene: .; j_gene: TRBJ2-5; v_gene: TRBV10-1; CDR3nt: TGCGCCAGCAGAGGGGGGCACCCTCCCCAGTACTTC; CDR3aa: CASRGGHPPQYF
abundance: .; d_gene: TRBD1; j_gene: TRBJ2-3; v_gene: TRBV24-1; CDR3nt: TGTGCCACCAGTGATTTTCCAAGGGACAGGGGTGGGACAGATACGCAGTATTTT; CDR3aa: CATSDFPRDRGGTDTQYF
abundance: .; d_gene: TRBD1; j_gene: TRBJ1-5; v_gene: TRBV15; CDR3nt: TGTGCCACCAGTGATCCGTTGGACAGGTGTAGGAGCAATCAGCCCCAGCATTTT; CDR3aa: CATSDPLDRCRSNQPQHF
abundance: .; d_gene: .; j_gene: TRBJ2-7; v_gene: TRBV2; CDR3nt: TGTGCCAGCAGTGATCACCCCTTGCGGCTAGCGTCCTCCTACGAGCAGTACTTC; CDR3aa: CASSDHPLRLASSYEQYF
abundance: few; d_gene: .; j_gene: TRBJ1-6; v_gene: TRBV10-3; CDR3nt: TGTGCCATCAGTGGCGCCAAGGACAGCTATAATTCACCCCTCCACTTT; CDR3aa: CAISGAKDSYNSPLHF
abundance: many; d_gene: .; j_gene: TRBJ1-5; v_gene: TRBV25-1; CDR3nt: TGTGCCAGCAGTGAGGGAGGTCAGCCCCAGCATTTT; CDR3aa: CASSEGGQPQHF
abundance: .; d_gene: .; j_gene: TRBJ1-5; v_gene: TRBV12-3/TRBV12-4; CDR3nt: TGTGCCAGCAGTCCCATTGGGGGTATTCAGCCCCAGCATTTT; CDR3aa: CASSPIGGIQPQHF
abundance: .; d_gene: .; j_gene: TRBJ1-6; v_gene: TRBV10-1; CDR3nt: TGCGCCAGCAGTGAGGCAGGGACCGGATCACCCCTCCACTTT; CDR3aa: CASSEAGTGSPLHF
abundance: .; d_gene: TRBD2; j_gene: TRBJ2-3; v_gene: TRBV24-1; CDR3nt: TGTGCCACCAGTGATCCGGGACTAGGGAATACGCAGTATTTT; CDR3aa: CATSDPGLGNTQYF
abundance: many; d_gene: .; j_gene: TRBJ2-1; v_gene: TRBV7-9; CDR3nt: TGTGCCAGCAGCTTAACGGGCAATGAGCAGTTCTTC; CDR3aa: CASSLTGNEQFF